Listed below are T cell receptor beta chains from one sample, sequenced in a study of early T cells in non-severe SARS-CoV-2 infection. A single record per CDR3 protein comes from TCRdb applying MiXCR to the 5' RACE reads. This sample carries tens of thousands of distinct CDR3 sequences, roughly a tenth of them seen once, and the ten largest clones take less than 6.5%. The sample consisted of whole blood. These receptors originate from an adult who was a healthcare worker with PCR-confirmed SARS-CoV-2 infection or an uninfected control (not recorded which). Both conserved end residues are part of each CDR3. Fields, in order: clone size, V gene, J gene, D gene, CDR3 protein, CDR3 DNA. D genes are given only for firm matches. Size tells how often a clone was seen (once, few, many) or the class of an expanded clone, and some rows leave it out.

-	TRBV20-1	TRBJ2-1	-	CSARGPGFSKQFF	TGCAGTGCTAGAGGCCCCGGATTCTCAAAGCAGTTCTTC
few	TRBV5-1	TRBJ1-3	-	CASSPLLRSSSGNTIYF	TGCGCCAGCAGCCCCCTTCTTAGGTCGAGCTCTGGAAACACCATATATTTT
many	TRBV19	TRBJ1-5	TRBD1	CASSASPGQGDQPQHF	TGTGCCAGTAGTGCCTCACCGGGACAGGGGGATCAGCCCCAGCATTTT
few	TRBV27	TRBJ2-1	TRBD2	CASIPRTSGNNEQFF	TGTGCCAGCATTCCTCGGACTAGCGGCAACAATGAGCAGTTCTTC
many	TRBV11-2	TRBJ2-1	TRBD1	CASNLLQGARNEQFF	TGTGCCAGCAACTTATTACAGGGGGCGCGTAATGAGCAGTTCTTC
many	TRBV13	TRBJ2-3	TRBD2	CASSLKERGSSTDTQYF	TGTGCCAGCAGCTTAAAGGAGCGGGGATCTAGCACAGATACGCAGTATTTT
-	TRBV7-3	TRBJ2-1	TRBD2	CASSSTSGGAGSEQFF	TGTGCCAGCAGCTCGACTAGCGGGGGGGCTGGAAGTGAGCAGTTCTTC
-	TRBV5-6	TRBJ2-1	-	CASSFDLNEQFF	TGTGCCAGCAGCTTTGACCTCAATGAGCAGTTCTTC
few	TRBV18	TRBJ1-2	TRBD1	CASSPGQARTTSYGYTF	TGTGCCAGCTCACCAGGACAGGCGCGGACCACCTCCTATGGCTACACCTTC
-	TRBV4-2	TRBJ2-7	TRBD2	CASSQGTSGPLEQYF	TGTGCCAGCAGCCAGGGGACTAGCGGGCCTCTGGAGCAGTACTTC
many	TRBV7-2	TRBJ2-3	TRBD2	CASSTRTSGRIDTQYF	TGTGCCAGCAGCACTCGGACTAGCGGGCGGATAGATACGCAGTATTTT
many	TRBV28	TRBJ1-5	-	CASPRGGNQPQHF	TGTGCCAGCCCGAGGGGGGGCAATCAGCCCCAGCATTTT
many	TRBV12-3/TRBV12-4	TRBJ1-1	-	CASSFVGMNTEAFF	TGTGCCAGCAGTTTTGTCGGGATGAACACTGAAGCTTTCTTT
many	TRBV19	TRBJ1-5	-	CASSIGNQPQHF	TGTGCCAGTAGTATCGGAAATCAGCCCCAGCATTTT
many	TRBV4-2	TRBJ2-5	TRBD2	CASSPGTSGEETQYF	TGTGCCAGCAGTCCCGGGACTAGCGGTGAAGAGACCCAGTACTTC
many	TRBV5-4	TRBJ2-3	TRBD1	CASSNGQASTDTQYF	TGTGCCAGCAGTAACGGACAGGCAAGCACAGATACGCAGTATTTT
few	TRBV30	TRBJ1-1	-	CAWSPTGSGPFF	TGTGCCTGGAGTCCAACCGGGAGTGGCCCTTTCTTT
once	TRBV20-1	TRBJ1-1	-	CSARRGGNTEAFF	TGCAGTGCTAGACGAGGGGGGAACACTGAAGCTTTCTTT
many	TRBV19	TRBJ2-1	TRBD1	CATKTGGNEQFF	TGTGCCACCAAGACAGGGGGCAATGAGCAGTTCTTC
-	TRBV20-1	TRBJ2-3	TRBD2	CSARTSGDADTQYF	TGCAGTGCTCGGACTAGCGGGGATGCAGATACGCAGTATTTT
many	TRBV5-5	TRBJ2-3	TRBD2	CASSLLRGGAFKTDTQYF	TGTGCCAGCAGCTTGTTGCGCGGGGGGGCCTTTAAGACAGATACGCAGTATTTT
few	TRBV7-2	TRBJ1-5	-	CASSLFDRNQPQHF	TGTGCCAGCAGCTTATTCGATCGCAATCAGCCCCAGCATTTT
many	TRBV27	TRBJ2-3	-	CASSPRGSGIDTQYF	TGTGCCAGCAGTCCCAGGGGCTCAGGAATAGATACGCAGTATTTT
many	TRBV28	TRBJ2-7	TRBD2	CASTSPGLAYLAYEQYF	TGTGCCAGCACCTCTCCGGGACTAGCTTACCTAGCCTACGAGCAGTACTTC
few	TRBV29-1	TRBJ2-5	TRBD2	CSVAERGATQYF	TGCAGCGTTGCCGAGCGGGGGGCCACCCAGTACTTC
-	TRBV9	TRBJ2-2	-	CASSVSFGELFF	TGTGCCAGCAGCGTTTCTTTCGGGGAGCTGTTTTTT
-	TRBV7-2	TRBJ2-3	-	CASSPRSWGNTQYF	TGTGCCAGCAGCCCCCGGAGTTGGGGAAATACGCAGTATTTT
few	TRBV3-1	TRBJ2-1	-	CASSQGWGAGDNEQFF	TGTGCCAGCAGTCAAGGGTGGGGCGCAGGAGACAATGAGCAGTTCTTC
-	TRBV6-5	TRBJ1-2	TRBD1	CATQGPTGARNYGYTF	TGTGCCACCCAGGGACCTACAGGGGCCCGGAACTATGGCTACACCTTC
few	TRBV19	TRBJ2-5	-	CASSIGTVPQETQYF	TGTGCCAGTAGTATAGGGACCGTCCCGCAAGAGACCCAGTACTTC
-	TRBV20-1	TRBJ2-7	-	CSARVRGRPYEQYF	TGCAGTGCTAGAGTAAGGGGACGTCCCTACGAGCAGTACTTC
few	TRBV7-9	TRBJ2-5	TRBD1	CASSLSTGGQETQYF	TGTGCCAGCAGCTTATCGACAGGGGGGCAAGAGACCCAGTACTTC
many	TRBV11-1	TRBJ2-2	TRBD2	CASSRGAGTSAGELFF	TGTGCCAGCAGCCGCGGAGCCGGGACTAGCGCCGGGGAGCTGTTTTTT
many	TRBV6-6	TRBJ2-5	-	CASSYSGDQETQYF	TGTGCCAGCAGTTACTCGGGAGACCAAGAGACCCAGTACTTC
many	TRBV7-9	TRBJ2-7	-	CASSLGPGAEQYF	TGTGCCAGCAGCTTAGGCCCCGGCGCCGAGCAGTACTTC
-	TRBV7-9	TRBJ2-3	-	CASSLSSPRTDTQYF	TGTGCCAGCAGCTTATCGTCTCCCCGCACAGATACGCAGTATTTT
few	TRBV7-2	TRBJ2-7	-	CVSSPAGRDPYEQYF	TGTGTCAGCAGCCCCGCCGGCAGGGACCCCTACGAGCAGTACTTC
-	TRBV6-2/TRBV6-3	TRBJ1-5	-	CASSYARYSNQPQHF	TGTGCCAGCAGTTATGCCAGGTATAGCAATCAGCCCCAGCATTTT
many	TRBV6-6	TRBJ2-7	-	CASSPGLGSYEQYF	TGTGCCAGCAGTCCCGGCCTAGGGTCCTACGAGCAGTACTTC
many	TRBV11-3	TRBJ2-2	TRBD2	CASSVGTSGSLGELFF	TGTGCCAGCAGCGTCGGGACTAGCGGGAGTTTGGGGGAGCTGTTTTTT
-	TRBV6-1	TRBJ2-4	-	CASNVREAKNIQYF	TGTGCCAGCAACGTCCGGGAGGCCAAAAACATTCAGTACTTC
-	TRBV7-8	TRBJ2-2	-	CASSGTRANTGELFF	TGTGCCAGCAGCGGAACTAGGGCGAACACCGGGGAGCTGTTTTTT
few	TRBV29-1	TRBJ2-7	-	CSVEIQNEQYF	TGCAGCGTTGAAATCCAAAACGAGCAGTACTTC
-	TRBV28	TRBJ2-1	-	CASSLPGSNEQFF	TGTGCCAGCAGTTTACCGGGGTCAAATGAGCAGTTCTTC
-	TRBV30	TRBJ2-1	-	CAWSSRSLGEFF	TGTGCCTGGAGTTCCCGCTCCCTGGGGGAGTTCTTC
many	TRBV4-2	TRBJ1-1	-	CASSLSLGEKRRDTEAFF	TGTGCCAGCAGCCTATCACTCGGGGAAAAGCGCCGGGACACTGAAGCTTTCTTT